This TCR beta chain originates from a study of CD8+ T cells in alopecia areata. Turning to the study itself: A regimen of oral tofacitinib, 5 to 10 mg twice daily, was given to treated patients. Study-wide results and limits: Compared with normal scalp, lesional scalp had higher clonality and more expanded CD8+ clones. Mouse data revealed clearer TCR sharing than patient data did, a gap possibly tied to HLA.

Indicated treatment: oral pan-JAK inhibitor, 5-10 mg twice daily. T lymphocytes (CD4+ and CD8+) were sorted from PBMCs. Reverse transcription of extracted RNA yielded cDNA, which provided the sequencing template. TCRdb keeps only in-frame clones here, not all; method: immunoSEQ multiplex PCR. The sample consists of some 150,000 clones, around 83% of them appearing once. This clone was counted a few times. Its antigen is not identified. Specimen: CD8+ T cells sorted from blood, collected at week 4, from a patient treated with tofacitinib. The source of this sequence is a human donor with alopecia areata.

CDR3 region: CASSSRTDEQFF. The CDR3 region has the DNA TGTGCCAGCAGCTCCAGGACAGATGAGCAGTTCTTC. The chain carries TRBV7-9 and TRBJ2-1; D perhaps matches TRBD1 (6 bases). This CDR3 spans 12 amino acids. Trimming removed 4 bases from V and 8 bases from J, with 9 bases in between. Germline CDR1 reads SEHNR; CDR2 reads FQNEAQ (reference sequence). Full variable domain (missing parts from reference TRBV7-9 and TRBJ2-1): DTGVSQNPRHKITKRGQNVTFRCDPISEHNRLYWYRQTLGQGPEFLTYFQNEAQLEKSRLLSDRFSAERPKGSFSTLEIQRTEQGDSAMYLCASSSRTDEQFFGPGTRLTVL.